Here is one T cell receptor beta chain with its context. Here immunoSEQ multiplex PCR was the method, and the copy in TCRdb shows in-frame clones only, minus some. Of 65,000 to 95,000 clones in the sample, approximately 91% were seen once. The sample comes from a study of T cell changes during pregnancy in multiple sclerosis. Germline V lookup: CDR1 SGHRS, CDR2 YFSETQ. With 5 bases clipped from V and 0 bases from J, the junction kept 5 bases outside the gene matches. There are 15 residues in the CDR3. The material sequenced was peripheral blood, taken before pregnancy. The chain joins TRBV5-1 to TRBJ1-3, with 7 bases lining up with TRBD1. The sequence was obtained from a female donor with multiple sclerosis, enrolled in a pregnancy study. The CDR3 DNA sequence: TGCGCCAGCAGGCCGACAGGGAGCTCTGGAAACACCATATATTTT. Amino acids: CASRPTGSSGNTIYF.